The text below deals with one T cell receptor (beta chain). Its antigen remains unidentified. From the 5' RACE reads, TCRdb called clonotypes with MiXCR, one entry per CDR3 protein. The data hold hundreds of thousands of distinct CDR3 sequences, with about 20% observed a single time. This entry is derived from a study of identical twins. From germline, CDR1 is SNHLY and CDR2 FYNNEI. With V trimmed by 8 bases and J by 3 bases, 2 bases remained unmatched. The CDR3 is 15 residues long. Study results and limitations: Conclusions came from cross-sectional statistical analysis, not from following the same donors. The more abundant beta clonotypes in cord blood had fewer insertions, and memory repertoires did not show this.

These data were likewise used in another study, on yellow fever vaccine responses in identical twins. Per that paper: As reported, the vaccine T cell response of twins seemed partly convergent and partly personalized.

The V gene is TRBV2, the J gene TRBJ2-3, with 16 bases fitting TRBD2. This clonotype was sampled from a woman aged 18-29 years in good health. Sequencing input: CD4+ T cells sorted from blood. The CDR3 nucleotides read TGTGCCAGCTCGGGACTAGCGGGAGGGACAGATACGCAGTATTTT. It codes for CASSGLAGGTDTQYF.